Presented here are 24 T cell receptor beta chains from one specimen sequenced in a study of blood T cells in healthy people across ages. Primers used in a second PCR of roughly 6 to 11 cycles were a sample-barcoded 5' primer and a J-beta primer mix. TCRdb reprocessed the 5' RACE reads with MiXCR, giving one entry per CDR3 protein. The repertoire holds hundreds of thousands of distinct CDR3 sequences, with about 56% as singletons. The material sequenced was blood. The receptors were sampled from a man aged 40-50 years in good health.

CDR3 region: CASTRDRSTDTQYF. The CDR3 DNA follows: TGTGCCAGCACCCGCGACAGAAGCACAGATACGCAGTATTTT. The rearrangement joins TRBV2 to TRBJ2-3; weak D call: TRBD1 (5 bases). V lost 7 bases and J lost 0, with 11 bases in between. The CDR3 has 14 amino acids. The V gene's germline CDR1 is SNHLY and CDR2 FYNNEI. Complete variable domain (other parts from reference TRBV2 and TRBJ2-3): EPEVTQTPSHQVTQMGQEVILRCVPISNHLYFYWYRQILGQKVEFLVSFYNNEISEKSEIFDDQFSVERPDGSNFTLKIRSTKLEDSAMYFCASTRDRSTDTQYFGPGTRLTVL.

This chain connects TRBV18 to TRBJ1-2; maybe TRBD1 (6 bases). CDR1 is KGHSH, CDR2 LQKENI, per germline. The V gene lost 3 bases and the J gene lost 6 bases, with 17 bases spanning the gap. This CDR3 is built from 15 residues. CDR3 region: CASSPDSTNPHGYTF. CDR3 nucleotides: TGTGCCAGCTCACCGGACAGTACGAATCCCCATGGCTACACCTTC. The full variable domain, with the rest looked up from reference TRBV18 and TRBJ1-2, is NAGVMQNPRHLVRRRGQEARLRCSPMKGHSHVYWYRQLPEEGLKFMVYLQKENIIDESGMPKERFSAEFPKEGPSILRIQQVVRGDSAAYFCASSPDSTNPHGYTFGSGTRLTVV.

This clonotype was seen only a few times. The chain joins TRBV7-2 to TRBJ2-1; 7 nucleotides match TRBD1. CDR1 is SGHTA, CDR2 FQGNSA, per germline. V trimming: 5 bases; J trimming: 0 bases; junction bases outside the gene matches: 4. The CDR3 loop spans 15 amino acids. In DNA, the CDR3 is TGTGCCAGCAGCCCGACAGGGAACTCCTACAATGAGCAGTTCTTC. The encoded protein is CASSPTGNSYNEQFF.

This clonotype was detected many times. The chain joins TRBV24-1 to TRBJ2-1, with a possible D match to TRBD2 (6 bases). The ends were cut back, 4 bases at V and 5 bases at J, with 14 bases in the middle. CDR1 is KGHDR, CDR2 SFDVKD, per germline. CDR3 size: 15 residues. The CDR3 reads CATSEIGSSNNEQFF. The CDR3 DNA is TGTGCCACCAGTGAGATCGGGAGTAGTAACAATGAGCAGTTCTTC.

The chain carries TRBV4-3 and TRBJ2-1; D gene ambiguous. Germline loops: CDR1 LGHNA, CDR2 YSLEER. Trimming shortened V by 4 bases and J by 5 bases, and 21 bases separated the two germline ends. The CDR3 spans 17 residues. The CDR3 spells CASSPDHWEVRDNEQFF. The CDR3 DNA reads TGCGCCAGCAGCCCTGACCATTGGGAAGTCCGCGACAATGAGCAGTTCTTC.

For the CDR3, the DNA is TGTGCCAGCAGTTCCGGACTAGCTGGCTATCAAGAGACCCAGTACTTC. Its protein product is CASSSGLAGYQETQYF. V and J are TRBV27 and TRBJ2-5; 8 bases match TRBD2. Trimming removed 4 bases from V and 2 bases from J; junction bases left unmatched: 9. The CDR3 length is 16 residues. Germline values: CDR1 MNHEY, CDR2 SMNVEV (reference sequence).

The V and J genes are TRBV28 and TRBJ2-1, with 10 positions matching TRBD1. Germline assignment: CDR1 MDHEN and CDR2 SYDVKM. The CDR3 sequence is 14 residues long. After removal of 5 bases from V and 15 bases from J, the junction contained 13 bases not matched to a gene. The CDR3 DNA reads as TGTGCCAGCAGTCCCCGGATGACAGGGGGCGATGTGTTCTTC. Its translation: CASSPRMTGGDVFF.

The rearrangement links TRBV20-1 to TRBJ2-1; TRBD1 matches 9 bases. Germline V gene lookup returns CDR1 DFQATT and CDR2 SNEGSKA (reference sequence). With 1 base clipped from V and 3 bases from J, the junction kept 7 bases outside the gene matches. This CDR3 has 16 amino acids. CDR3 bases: TGCAGTGCTAGAGGCGGGGGACAGGGTGTCTACAATGAGCAGTTCTTC. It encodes CSARGGGQGVYNEQFF.

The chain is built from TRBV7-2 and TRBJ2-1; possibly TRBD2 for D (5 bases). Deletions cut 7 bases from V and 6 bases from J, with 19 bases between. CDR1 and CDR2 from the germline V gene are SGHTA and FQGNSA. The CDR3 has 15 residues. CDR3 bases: TGTGCCAGCACCCTAGACTCTCTTCGGGGCAATGAGCAGTTCTTC. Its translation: CASTLDSLRGNEQFF.

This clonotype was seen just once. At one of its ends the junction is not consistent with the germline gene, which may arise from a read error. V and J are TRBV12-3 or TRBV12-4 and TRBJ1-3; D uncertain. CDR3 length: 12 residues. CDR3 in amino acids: CVSSFLINTIYF. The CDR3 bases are TGTGTCAGCAGTTTCCTTATAAACACCATATATTTT.

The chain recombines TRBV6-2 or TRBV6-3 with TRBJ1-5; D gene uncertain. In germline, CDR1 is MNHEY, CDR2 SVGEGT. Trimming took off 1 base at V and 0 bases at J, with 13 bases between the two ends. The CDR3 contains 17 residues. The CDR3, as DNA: TGTGCCAGCAGTTACTACTCCGGACGGTATAGCAATCAGCCCCAGCATTTT. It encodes CASSYYSGRYSNQPQHF.

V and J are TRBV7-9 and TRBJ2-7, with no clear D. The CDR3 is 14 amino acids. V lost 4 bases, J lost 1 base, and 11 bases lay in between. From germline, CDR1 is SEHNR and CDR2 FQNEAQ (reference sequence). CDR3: CASSSTWISYEQYF. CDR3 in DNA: TGTGCCAGCAGCTCCACCTGGATTTCCTACGAGCAGTACTTC.

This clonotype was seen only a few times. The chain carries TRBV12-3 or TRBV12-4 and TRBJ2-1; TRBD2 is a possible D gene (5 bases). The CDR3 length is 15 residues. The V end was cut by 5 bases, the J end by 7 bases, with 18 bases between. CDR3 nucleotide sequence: TGTGCCAGCAGTCCCCGGACTGCCCAGAGGAATGAGCAGTTCTTC. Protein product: CASSPRTAQRNEQFF.

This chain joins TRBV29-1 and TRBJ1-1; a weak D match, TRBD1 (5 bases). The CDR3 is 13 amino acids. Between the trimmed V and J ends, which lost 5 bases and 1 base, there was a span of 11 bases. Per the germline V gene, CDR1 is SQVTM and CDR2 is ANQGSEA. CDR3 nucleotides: TGCAGCGTTAGGGGTTCGTGGAACACTGAAGCTTTCTTT. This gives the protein CSVRGSWNTEAFF.

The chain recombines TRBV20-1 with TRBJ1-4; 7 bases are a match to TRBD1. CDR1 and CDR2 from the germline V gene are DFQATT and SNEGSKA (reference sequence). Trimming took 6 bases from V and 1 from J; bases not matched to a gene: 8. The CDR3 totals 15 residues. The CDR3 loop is CSAKQGFRTNEKLFF. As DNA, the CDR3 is TGCAGTGCAAAACAGGGGTTTCGAACTAATGAAAAACTGTTTTTT.

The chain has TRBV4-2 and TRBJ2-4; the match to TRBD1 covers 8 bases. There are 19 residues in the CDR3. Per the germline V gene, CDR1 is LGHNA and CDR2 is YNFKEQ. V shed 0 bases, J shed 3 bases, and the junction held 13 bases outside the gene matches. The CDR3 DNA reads TGTGCCAGCAGCCAAGATAAGTCACGGGGACAGGCCGGCAAAAACATTCAGTACTTC. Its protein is CASSQDKSRGQAGKNIQYF.

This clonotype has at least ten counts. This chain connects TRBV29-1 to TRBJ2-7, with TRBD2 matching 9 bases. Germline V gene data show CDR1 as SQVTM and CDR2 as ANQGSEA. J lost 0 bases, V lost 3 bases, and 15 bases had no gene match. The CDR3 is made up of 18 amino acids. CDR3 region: CSVDPGTSPRLYSYEQYF. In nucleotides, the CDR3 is TGCAGCGTTGATCCTGGGACTAGCCCCCGCCTATACTCCTACGAGCAGTACTTC.

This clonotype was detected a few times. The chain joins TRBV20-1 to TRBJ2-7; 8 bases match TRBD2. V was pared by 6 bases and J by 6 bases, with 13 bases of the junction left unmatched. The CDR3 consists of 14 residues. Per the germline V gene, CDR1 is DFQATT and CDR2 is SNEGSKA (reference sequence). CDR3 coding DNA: TGCAGTGCCGAGTCACATAGCGGGATCGGCGAGCAGTACTTC. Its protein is CSAESHSGIGEQYF.

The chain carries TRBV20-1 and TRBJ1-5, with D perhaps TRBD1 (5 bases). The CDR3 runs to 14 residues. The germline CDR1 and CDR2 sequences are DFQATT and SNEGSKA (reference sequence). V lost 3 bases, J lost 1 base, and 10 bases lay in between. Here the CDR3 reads CSARGTGSNQPQHF. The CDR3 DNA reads TGCAGTGCTAGGGGGACGGGAAGCAATCAGCCCCAGCATTTT.

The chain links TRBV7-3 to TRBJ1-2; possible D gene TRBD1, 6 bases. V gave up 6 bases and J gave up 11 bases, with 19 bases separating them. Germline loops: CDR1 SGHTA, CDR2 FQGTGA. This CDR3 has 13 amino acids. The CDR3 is CASSPGQIGLYTF. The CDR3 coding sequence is TGTGCCAGCAGTCCCGGACAGATCGGACTATACACCTTC.

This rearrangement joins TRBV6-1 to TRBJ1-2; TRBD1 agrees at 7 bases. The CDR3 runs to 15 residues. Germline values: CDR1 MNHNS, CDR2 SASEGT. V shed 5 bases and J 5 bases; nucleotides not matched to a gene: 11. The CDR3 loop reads CASSLENAGQYGYTF. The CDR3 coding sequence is TGTGCCAGCAGTTTAGAAAACGCGGGACAGTATGGCTACACCTTC.

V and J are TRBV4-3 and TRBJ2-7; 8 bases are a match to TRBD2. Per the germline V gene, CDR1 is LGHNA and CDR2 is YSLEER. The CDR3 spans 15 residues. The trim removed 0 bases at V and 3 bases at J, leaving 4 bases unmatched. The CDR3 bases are TGCGCCAGCAGCCAAGAAAGCGGGAGAAACTACGAGCAGTACTTC. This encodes CASSQESGRNYEQYF.

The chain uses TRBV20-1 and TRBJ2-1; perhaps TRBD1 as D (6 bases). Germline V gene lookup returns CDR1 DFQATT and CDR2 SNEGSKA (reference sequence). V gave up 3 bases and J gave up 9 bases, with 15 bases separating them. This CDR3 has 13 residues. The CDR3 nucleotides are TGCAGTGCTAGTCAACAGGGAAATGGTGAGCAGTTCTTC. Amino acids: CSASQQGNGEQFF.

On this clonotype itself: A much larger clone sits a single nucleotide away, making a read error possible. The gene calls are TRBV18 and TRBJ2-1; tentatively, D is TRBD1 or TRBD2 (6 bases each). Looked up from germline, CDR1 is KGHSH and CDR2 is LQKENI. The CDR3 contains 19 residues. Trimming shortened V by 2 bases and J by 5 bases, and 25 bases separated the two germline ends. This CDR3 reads CASSPENHGGAGFHNEQFF. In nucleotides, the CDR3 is TGTGCCAGCTCACCAGAAAACCACGGGGGCGCCGGATTCCACAATGAGCAGTTCTTC.